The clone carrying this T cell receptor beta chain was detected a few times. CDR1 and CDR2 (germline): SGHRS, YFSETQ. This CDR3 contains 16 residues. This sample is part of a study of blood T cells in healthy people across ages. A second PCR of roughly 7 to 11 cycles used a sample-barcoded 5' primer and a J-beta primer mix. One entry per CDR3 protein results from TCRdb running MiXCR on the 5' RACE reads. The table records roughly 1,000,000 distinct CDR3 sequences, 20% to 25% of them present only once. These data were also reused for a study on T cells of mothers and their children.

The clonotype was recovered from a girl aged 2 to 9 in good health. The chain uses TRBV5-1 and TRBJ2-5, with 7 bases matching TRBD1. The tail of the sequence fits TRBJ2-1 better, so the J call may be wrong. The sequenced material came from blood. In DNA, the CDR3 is TGCGCCAGCAGCTACCTGACAGGGAATTTCGACAATGAGCAGTTCTTC. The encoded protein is CASSYLTGNFDNEQFF.